This entry lists 30 T cell receptor beta chains sequenced from one sample in a study of blood T cell repertoires in COVID-19. Some clones are missing from TCRdb's copy, which holds only in-frame ones; the method was immunoSEQ multiplex PCR. The data show under 150,000 clones, roughly 80% seen once. The sequenced sample consisted of PBMCs or T cells enriched from blood (not recorded which). Source of these receptors: a woman between 35 and 50 years old who had recovered from COVID-19.

V is TRBV3-1 (or the pseudogene TRBV3-2) and J is TRBJ1-1; 7 bases fit TRBD1. V dropped 5 bases and J dropped 1; count of bases not matched to a gene: 4. The CDR3 is made up of 14 amino acids. The germline CDR1 and CDR2 sequences are LGHDT and YNNKEL (reference sequence). CDR3: CASSIRQGNTEAFF. In nucleotides, the CDR3 is TGTGCCAGCAGCATAAGACAGGGGAACACTGAAGCTTTCTTT.

The chain recombines TRBV5-4 with TRBJ1-1; TRBD1 aligns across 8 bases. This CDR3 comprises 15 residues. Germline V gives CDR1 SGHNT, CDR2 YYREEE (reference sequence). Unmatched junction bases numbered 6, after V lost 0 bases and J lost 5 bases. CDR3 sequence (DNA): TGTGCCAGCAGCTTGGGGGCAGGGGGCGAAACTGAAGCTTTCTTT. It codes for CASSLGAGGETEAFF.

This clone was seen only once. This chain joins TRBV3-1 (or the pseudogene TRBV3-2) and TRBJ1-4; 8 bases fit TRBD1. Germline loops: CDR1 LGHDT, CDR2 YNNKEL (reference sequence). The CDR3 extends over 14 amino acids. Unmatched junction bases numbered 4, after V lost 4 bases and J lost 6 bases. In nucleotides, the CDR3 is TGTGCCAGCAGCCCCGGGACAGGAGATGAAAAACTGTTTTTT. It is translated as CASSPGTGDEKLFF.

Only a few counts were recorded for this clone. The chain joins TRBV4-2 to TRBJ1-1, with a weak D call TRBD1 (5 bases). Between the trimmed V and J ends, which lost 1 base and 3 bases, there was a span of 12 bases. The CDR3 loop spans 15 amino acids. Germline V lookup: CDR1 LGHNA, CDR2 YNFKEQ. CDR3 sequence reads: CASSQVAGSDTEAFF. As DNA, the CDR3 is TGTGCCAGCAGCCAAGTGGCAGGGTCCGACACTGAAGCTTTCTTT.

The genes are TRBV15 and TRBJ1-2, with TRBD1 identical over 9 bases. V lost 0 bases and J lost 6; bases outside the gene matches: 8. The CDR3 loop spans 16 amino acids. Germline V lookup: CDR1 LNHNV, CDR2 YYDKDF (reference sequence). The CDR3 is CATSRDPGQGSHGYTF. For the CDR3, the DNA is TGTGCCACCAGCAGAGATCCTGGACAGGGGAGCCATGGCTACACCTTC.

This chain links TRBV7-6 with TRBJ2-2; D is perhaps TRBD1 (5 bases). This CDR3 contains 17 residues. Trimming took off 1 base at V and 5 bases at J, with 17 bases between the two ends. The germline V gene encodes CDR1 SGHVS and CDR2 FNYEAQ. CDR3 amino acids: CASSLGGSLIETGELFF. Written as DNA, the CDR3 is TGTGCCAGCAGCTTAGGGGGCTCTCTAATCGAGACCGGGGAGCTGTTTTTT.

The chain carries TRBV10-3 and TRBJ1-6, with D hard to call. The ends were cut back, 3 bases at V and 6 bases at J, with 6 bases in the middle. The germline V gene encodes CDR1 ENHRY and CDR2 SYGVKD. The CDR3 runs 13 residues. CDR3 sequence: CAISDEFNSPLHF. CDR3 in DNA: TGTGCCATCAGTGATGAGTTTAATTCACCCCTCCACTTT.

This clone turned up a few times. J is TRBJ2-1 and V is TRBV7-9; perhaps TRBD1 as D (5 bases). Trimming took 5 bases from V and 0 from J, leaving 23 bases between them. The CDR3 consists of 19 residues. The V gene's germline CDR1 is SEHNR and CDR2 FQNEAQ (reference sequence). The CDR3 bases are TGTGCCAGCAGCCCCCCCGTAATAGGGTCAGGGCGCTCCTACAATGAGCAGTTCTTC. This gives the protein CASSPPVIGSGRSYNEQFF.

The gene calls are TRBV7-8 and TRBJ2-7, with D hard to call. The CDR3 sequence is 13 residues long. The V end lost 4 bases, the J end lost 2 bases, and 9 bases lay between the germline ends. The germline V gene encodes CDR1 SGHVS and CDR2 FQNEAQ. The chain's CDR3 is CASSYERAYEQYF. The CDR3, as DNA: TGTGCCAGCAGCTACGAACGGGCCTACGAGCAGTACTTC.

V usage is TRBV19 and J usage is TRBJ2-2, with 10 bases aligning to TRBD2. The CDR3 is 14 residues long. Germline CDR1 and CDR2: LNHDA and SQIVND (reference sequence). V lost 8 bases to trimming and J lost 6 bases; unmatched junction nucleotides: 6. CDR3 sequence (DNA): TGTGCCAGTGGTCTAGCGGGAGTCCCCGGGGAGCTGTTTTTT. The encoded protein is CASGLAGVPGELFF.

The chain joins TRBV2 to TRBJ1-5; 10 bases match TRBD1. V lost 3 bases to trimming and J lost 0 bases; unmatched junction nucleotides: 5. This CDR3 has 17 residues. Germline assignment: CDR1 SNHLY and CDR2 FYNNEI. CDR3 bases: TGTGCCAGCAGTGACCACCGGGACAGGGGTAGCAATCAGCCCCAGCATTTT. Protein product: CASSDHRDRGSNQPQHF.

The chain couples TRBV5-5 to TRBJ2-6; D may be TRBD2 (6 bases). From germline, CDR1 is SGHKS and CDR2 YYEKEE (reference sequence). The V end was cut by 5 bases, the J end by 0 bases, with 18 bases between. This CDR3 contains 18 residues. Here the CDR3 reads CASRWDWRTTSGANVLTF. The CDR3 nucleotides read TGTGCCAGCAGATGGGACTGGCGGACTACCTCTGGGGCCAACGTCCTGACTTTC. The entire variable domain, with the rest obtained from reference TRBV5-5 and TRBJ2-6, is as follows: DAGVTQSPTHLIKTRGQQVTLRCSPISGHKSVSWYQQVLGQGPQFIFQYYEKEERGRGNFPDRFSARQFPNYSSELNVNALLLGDSALYLCASRWDWRTTSGANVLTFGAGSRLTVL.

The chain recombines TRBV19 with TRBJ2-1; 9 bases map to TRBD2. Germline V gene lookup returns CDR1 LNHDA and CDR2 SQIVND (reference sequence). The J segment lost 8 bases and the V segment lost 7 bases, leaving 6 bases of the junction unmatched. The CDR3 covers 13 residues. DNA of the CDR3: TGTGCCAGTAAGTTAGCGGGGGAGGATGAGCAGTTCTTC. This translates into CASKLAGEDEQFF.

The rearrangement links TRBV9 to TRBJ2-1, with 11 positions matching TRBD2. The V segment lost 4 bases and the J segment 6 bases; nucleotides outside the gene matches: 6. Looked up from germline, CDR1 is SGDLS and CDR2 is YYNGEE. The CDR3 spans 15 residues. The CDR3 loop is CASSSSGRVGNEQFF. CDR3 nucleotide sequence: TGTGCCAGCAGCAGTAGCGGGAGGGTGGGCAATGAGCAGTTCTTC.

V usage is TRBV27 and J usage is TRBJ2-3, with TRBD2 identical over 7 bases. The CDR3 extends over 15 amino acids. V was clipped by 2 bases and J by 3 bases; unmatched bases: 5. Germline V gene data show CDR1 as MNHEY and CDR2 as SMNVEV (reference sequence). This chain's CDR3 is CASSLTAGRTDTQYF. In nucleotides, the CDR3 is TGTGCCAGCAGTTTAACAGCGGGAAGGACAGATACGCAGTATTTT.

On this clone: Other DNA sequences in the same sample also yield this CDR3. The DNA for the CDR3 is TGTGCCAGCAGTTTATCGACAGTATATAATTCACCCCTCCACTTT. It specifies CASSLSTVYNSPLHF. The V gene is TRBV27, the J gene TRBJ1-6; weak D call: TRBD1 (5 bases). The germline V gene has CDR1 MNHEY and CDR2 SMNVEV (reference sequence). V gave up 0 bases and J gave up 4 bases, with 7 bases separating them. CDR3 length: 15 amino acids.

CDR3 nucleotides: TGTGCCAGCAGCGTAGGGCAGATCCCCTACAATGAGCAGTTCTTC. As protein: CASSVGQIPYNEQFF. This chain links TRBV9 with TRBJ2-1; D gene uncertain. The CDR3 length is 15 residues. Germline V gene data show CDR1 as SGDLS and CDR2 as YYNGEE. The V gene lost 0 bases and the J gene lost 2 bases, with 9 bases spanning the gap.

This clone was found once. V usage is TRBV7-8 and J usage is TRBJ2-1; 7 bases are shared with TRBD1. CDR3 size: 14 residues. With 4 bases clipped from V and 9 bases from J, the junction kept 9 bases outside the gene matches. Germline CDR1 is SGHVS and CDR2 is FQNEAQ. CDR3 bases: TGTGCCAGCAGCTCGACAGGGCCCCAGGGTGAGCAGTTCTTC. Translating it yields CASSSTGPQGEQFF.

The chain combines TRBV15 with TRBJ1-3, with D tentatively TRBD1 (5 bases). The CDR3 sequence is 17 residues long. Trimming took 3 bases from V and 0 from J, leaving 15 bases between them. In germline, CDR1 is LNHNV, CDR2 YYDKDF (reference sequence). CDR3 protein: CATSRATGLTSGNTIYF. The CDR3, as DNA: TGTGCCACCAGCAGGGCGACGGGACTGACCTCTGGAAACACCATATATTTT. Supplemented by reference TRBV15 and TRBJ1-3, the full variable domain reads DAMVIQNPRYQVTQFGKPVTLSCSQTLNHNVMYWYQQKSSQAPKLLFHYYDKDFNNEADTPDNFQSRRPNTSFCFLDIRSPGLGDTAMYLCATSRATGLTSGNTIYFGEGSWLTVV.

The V gene is TRBV19, the J gene TRBJ1-6; D call uncertain. The CDR3 runs 14 residues. Trimming removed 3 bases from V and 7 bases from J, with 10 bases in between. Germline-derived CDR1 and CDR2 are LNHDA and SQIVND (reference sequence). This CDR3 reads CASSIEVRNSPLHF. The CDR3 bases are TGTGCCAGTAGTATCGAGGTGCGGAATTCACCCCTCCACTTT.

The chain recombines TRBV6-1 with TRBJ1-5; a possible D gene is TRBD1 (5 bases). This CDR3 is built from 16 residues. Germline V gene lookup returns CDR1 MNHNS and CDR2 SASEGT. Trimming took 0 bases from V and 7 from J, leaving 16 bases between them. The CDR3 coding sequence is TGTGCCAGCAGTGAAGCGCTGGGGCAGGGAGGGCAGCCCCAGCATTTT. It yields the protein CASSEALGQGGQPQHF.

This clone was counted a few times. This sequence joins TRBV3-1 (or the pseudogene TRBV3-2) and TRBJ2-1, with 10 bases that match TRBD2. CDR3 length: 17 amino acids. Germline V gene sequence: CDR1 LGHDT, CDR2 YNNKEL (reference sequence). Germline trimming cut 0 bases from V and 6 bases from J; bases unmatched to any gene: 8. The CDR3 DNA reads as TGTGCCAGCAGCCAAGATATGGCTAGCGGGAGAACCAATGAGCAGTTCTTC. The encoded protein is CASSQDMASGRTNEQFF.

This clone was observed a single time. This chain joins TRBV5-1 and TRBJ1-3; D possibly corresponds to TRBD1 (6 bases). Germline CDR1 reads SGHRS; CDR2 reads YFSETQ. V gave up 4 bases and J gave up 0 bases, with 8 bases separating them. The CDR3 has 14 amino acids. For the CDR3, the DNA is TGCGCCAGCAGCGTACAGGGCTCTGGAAACACCATATATTTT. Residues: CASSVQGSGNTIYF. Full variable domain (rest looked up from reference TRBV5-1 and TRBJ1-3): KAGVTQTPRYLIKTRGQQVTLSCSPISGHRSVSWYQQTPGQGLQFLFEYFSETQRNKGNFPGRFSGRQFSNSRSEMNVSTLELGDSALYLCASSVQGSGNTIYFGEGSWLTVV.

CDR3 sequence (DNA): TGCGCCAGCAAAGCAGACAGGGGGCTTGGTGAAAAACTGTTTTTT. This translates into CASKADRGLGEKLFF. J is TRBJ1-4 and V is TRBV5-1, with 10 nucleotides matching TRBD1. V shed 6 bases, J shed 7 bases, and the junction held 9 bases outside the gene matches. Germline assignment: CDR1 SGHRS and CDR2 YFSETQ. The CDR3 contains 15 residues.

The CDR3 sequence: CASGLETQYF. CDR3 nucleotides: TGTGCCAGCGGCCTGGAGACCCAGTACTTC. This chain uses TRBV6-6 with TRBJ2-5; no firm D call. This CDR3 spans 10 amino acids. Germline V gene sequence: CDR1 MNHNY, CDR2 SVGAGI (reference sequence). V shed 8 bases and J shed 5 bases, with 6 bases lying between them.

V gene TRBV19 combines with J gene TRBJ2-1, with D possibly being TRBD2 (6 bases). V gave up 8 bases and J gave up 12 bases, with 14 bases separating them. The CDR3 runs 11 residues. CDR1 and CDR2 from the germline V gene are LNHDA and SQIVND (reference sequence). The CDR3 loop reads CASRVGSRQFF. CDR3 coding DNA: TGTGCCAGTCGCGTCGGGAGCCGGCAGTTCTTC.

This chain uses TRBV29-1 with TRBJ1-2; D gene ambiguous. Germline CDR1 is SQVTM and CDR2 is ANQGSEA. The CDR3 spans 13 residues. V was shortened by 7 bases and J by 8 bases, with 20 bases between the two germline ends. CDR3 nucleotide sequence: TGCAGCGCCCGTACCGCAAAAAGCCAAGGCTACACCTTC. It encodes CSARTAKSQGYTF.

This clone was counted only a few times. The chain recombines TRBV10-1 with TRBJ2-7, with 10 nucleotides matching TRBD2. The CDR3 loop spans 19 amino acids. The V segment lost 2 bases and the J segment 7 bases; nucleotides outside the gene matches: 20. Germline CDR1 WNHNN, CDR2 SYGVQD (reference sequence). CDR3 nucleotide sequence: TGCGCCAGCAGTGAGAAGGGGGGGCTAGCGGGAGAAGGTTTAGAAGAGCAGTACTTC. Translated, it gives CASSEKGGLAGEGLEEQYF.

This sequence joins TRBV27 and TRBJ2-3, with TRBD2 matching over 11 bases. The CDR3 covers 21 residues. Trimming cost V 0 bases and J 5 bases; bases outside gene matches: 19. CDR1 MNHEY and CDR2 SMNVEV come from the germline V gene (reference sequence). Written as DNA, the CDR3 is TGTGCCAGCAGTTTATCCTTGTTGGGGACTAGCGGATATGATGGCATAGATACGCAGTATTTT. Encoded protein: CASSLSLLGTSGYDGIDTQYF.

This clone appeared once. The chain recombines TRBV4-2 with TRBJ1-2, with 8 bases lining up with TRBD1. J was trimmed by 7 bases and V by 0 bases; bases with no gene match: 13. Germline V CDR1 and CDR2: LGHNA, YNFKEQ. CDR3 length equals 17 residues. This CDR3 reads CASSQDLRTGRQGGYTF. In nucleotides, the CDR3 is TGTGCCAGCAGCCAAGACCTACGGACAGGGCGGCAGGGTGGCTACACCTTC.